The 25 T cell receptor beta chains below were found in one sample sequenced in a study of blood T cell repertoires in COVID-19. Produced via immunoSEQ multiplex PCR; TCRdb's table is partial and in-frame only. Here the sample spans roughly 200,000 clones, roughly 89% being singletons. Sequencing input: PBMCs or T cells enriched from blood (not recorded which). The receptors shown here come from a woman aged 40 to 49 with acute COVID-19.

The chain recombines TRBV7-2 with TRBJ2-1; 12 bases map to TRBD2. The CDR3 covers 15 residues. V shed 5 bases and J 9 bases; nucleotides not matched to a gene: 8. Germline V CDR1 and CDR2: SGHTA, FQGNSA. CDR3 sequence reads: CASSALLAGGSEQFF. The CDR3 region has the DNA TGTGCCAGCAGCGCCCTACTAGCGGGGGGTTCTGAGCAGTTCTTC.

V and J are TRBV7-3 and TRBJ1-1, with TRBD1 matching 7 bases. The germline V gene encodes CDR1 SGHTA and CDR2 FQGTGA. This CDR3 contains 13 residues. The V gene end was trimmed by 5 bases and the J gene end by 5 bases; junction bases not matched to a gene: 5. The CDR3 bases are TGTGCCAGCAGCACAGGGGCCGGGACTGAAGCTTTCTTT. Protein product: CASSTGAGTEAFF.

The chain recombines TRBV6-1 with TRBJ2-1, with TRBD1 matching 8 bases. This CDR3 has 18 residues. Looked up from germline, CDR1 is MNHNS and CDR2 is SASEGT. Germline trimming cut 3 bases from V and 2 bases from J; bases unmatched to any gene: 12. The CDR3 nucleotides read TGTGCCAGCAGTGATCTCGTAGGGCAGGGGGCAACCTACAATGAGCAGTTCTTC. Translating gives CASSDLVGQGATYNEQFF.

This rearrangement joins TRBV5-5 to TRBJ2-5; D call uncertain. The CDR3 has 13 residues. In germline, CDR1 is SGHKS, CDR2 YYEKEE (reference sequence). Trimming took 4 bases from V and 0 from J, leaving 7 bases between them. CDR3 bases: TGTGCCAGCAGCCTGGCGGACCAAGAGACCCAGTACTTC. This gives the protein CASSLADQETQYF. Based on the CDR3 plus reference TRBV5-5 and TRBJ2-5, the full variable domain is DAGVTQSPTHLIKTRGQQVTLRCSPISGHKSVSWYQQVLGQGPQFIFQYYEKEERGRGNFPDRFSARQFPNYSSELNVNALLLGDSALYLCASSLADQETQYFGPGTRLLVL.

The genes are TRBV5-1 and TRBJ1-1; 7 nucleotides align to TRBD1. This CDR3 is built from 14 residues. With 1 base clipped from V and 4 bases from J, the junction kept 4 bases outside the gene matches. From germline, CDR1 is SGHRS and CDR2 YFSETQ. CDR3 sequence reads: CASSLQGGGTEAFF. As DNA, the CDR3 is TGCGCCAGCAGCTTGCAGGGGGGCGGCACTGAAGCTTTCTTT.

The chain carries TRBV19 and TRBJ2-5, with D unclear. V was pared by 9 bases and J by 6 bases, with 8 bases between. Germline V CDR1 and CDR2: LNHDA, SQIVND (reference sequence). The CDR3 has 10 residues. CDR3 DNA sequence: TGTGCCAGAGGCGGAAAGACCCAGTACTTC. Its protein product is CARGGKTQYF.

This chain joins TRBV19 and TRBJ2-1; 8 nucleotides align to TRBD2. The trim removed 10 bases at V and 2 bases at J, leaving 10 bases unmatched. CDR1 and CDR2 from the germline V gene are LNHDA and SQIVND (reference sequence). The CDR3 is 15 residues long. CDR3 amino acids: CATSPAGEAYNEQFF. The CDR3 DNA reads TGTGCCACCTCCCCAGCGGGAGAGGCCTACAATGAGCAGTTCTTC.

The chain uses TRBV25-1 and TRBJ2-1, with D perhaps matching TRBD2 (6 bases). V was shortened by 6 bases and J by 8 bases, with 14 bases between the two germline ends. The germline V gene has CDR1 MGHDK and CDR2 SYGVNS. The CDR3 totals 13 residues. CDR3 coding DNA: TGTGCCAGCAGCTCAAGTGGGGGGTATGAGCAGTTCTTC. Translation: CASSSSGGYEQFF.

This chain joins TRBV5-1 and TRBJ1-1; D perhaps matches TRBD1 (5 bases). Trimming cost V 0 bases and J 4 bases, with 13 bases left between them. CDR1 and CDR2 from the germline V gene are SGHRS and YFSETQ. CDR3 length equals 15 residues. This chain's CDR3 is CASSLAPGGGTEAFF. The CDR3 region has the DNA TGCGCCAGCAGCTTGGCCCCTGGGGGGGGCACTGAAGCTTTCTTT.

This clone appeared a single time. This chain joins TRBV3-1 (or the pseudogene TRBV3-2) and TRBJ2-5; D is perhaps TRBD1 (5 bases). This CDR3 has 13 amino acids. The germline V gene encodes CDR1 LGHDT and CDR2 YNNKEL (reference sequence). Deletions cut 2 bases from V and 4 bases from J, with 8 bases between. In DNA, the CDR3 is TGTGCCAGCAGCCAACAGGGAAGAGAGACCCAGTACTTC. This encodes CASSQQGRETQYF.

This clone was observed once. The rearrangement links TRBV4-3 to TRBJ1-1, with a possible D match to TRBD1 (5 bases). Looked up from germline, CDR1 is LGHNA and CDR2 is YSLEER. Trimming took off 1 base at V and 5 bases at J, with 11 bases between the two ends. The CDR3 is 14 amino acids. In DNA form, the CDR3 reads TGCGCCAGCAGCCAAGCAAGCAGGGATACTGAAGCTTTCTTT. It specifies CASSQASRDTEAFF.

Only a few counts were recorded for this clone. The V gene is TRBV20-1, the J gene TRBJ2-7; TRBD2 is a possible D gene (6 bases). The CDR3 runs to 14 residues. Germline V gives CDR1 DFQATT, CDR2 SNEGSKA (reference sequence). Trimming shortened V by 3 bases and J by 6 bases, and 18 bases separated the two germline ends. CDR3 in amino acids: CSASSGTLRGEQYF. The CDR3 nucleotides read TGCAGTGCTAGTTCTGGGACTCTTAGGGGCGAGCAGTACTTC.

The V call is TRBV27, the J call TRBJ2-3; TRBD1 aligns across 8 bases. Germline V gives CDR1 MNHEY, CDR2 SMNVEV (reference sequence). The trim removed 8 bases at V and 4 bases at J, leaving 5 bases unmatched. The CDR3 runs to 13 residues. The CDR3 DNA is TGTGCCAGCGCAGGGGGCTGGTCAGATACGCAGTATTTT. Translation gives CASAGGWSDTQYF.

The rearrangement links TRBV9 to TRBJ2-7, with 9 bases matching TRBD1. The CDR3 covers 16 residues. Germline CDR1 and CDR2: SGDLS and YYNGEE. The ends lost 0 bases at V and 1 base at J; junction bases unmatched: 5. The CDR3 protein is CASSVDWGQGSYEQYF. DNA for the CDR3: TGTGCCAGCAGCGTAGATTGGGGACAGGGATCCTACGAGCAGTACTTC.

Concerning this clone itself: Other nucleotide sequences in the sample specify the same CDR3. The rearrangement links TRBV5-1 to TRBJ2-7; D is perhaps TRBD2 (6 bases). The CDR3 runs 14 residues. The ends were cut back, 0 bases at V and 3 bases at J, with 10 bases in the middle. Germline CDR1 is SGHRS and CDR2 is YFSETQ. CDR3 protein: CASSLAGVGYEQYF. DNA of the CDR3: TGCGCCAGCAGCTTGGCGGGAGTAGGCTACGAGCAGTACTTC.

The CDR3: CASSKSGLAVYEQYF. CDR3 sequence (DNA): TGCGCCAGCAGCAAATCGGGACTAGCGGTGTACGAGCAGTACTTC. This chain uses TRBV5-1 with TRBJ2-7, with 11 bases that match TRBD2. Germline assignment: CDR1 SGHRS and CDR2 YFSETQ. The trim removed 4 bases at V and 4 bases at J, leaving 7 bases unmatched. The CDR3 has 15 residues.

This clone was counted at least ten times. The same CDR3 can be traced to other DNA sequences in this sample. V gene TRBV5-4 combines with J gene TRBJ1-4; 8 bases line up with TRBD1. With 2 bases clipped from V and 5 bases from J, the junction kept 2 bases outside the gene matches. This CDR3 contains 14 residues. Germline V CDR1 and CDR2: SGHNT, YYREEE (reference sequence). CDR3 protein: CASSFGQGNEKLFF. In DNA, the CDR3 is TGTGCCAGCAGCTTCGGACAGGGCAATGAAAAACTGTTTTTT.

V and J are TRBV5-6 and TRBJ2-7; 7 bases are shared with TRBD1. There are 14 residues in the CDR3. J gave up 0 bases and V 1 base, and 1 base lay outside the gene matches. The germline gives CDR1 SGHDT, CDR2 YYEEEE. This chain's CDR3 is CASSLPGGSYEQYF. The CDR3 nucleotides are TGTGCCAGCAGCTTGCCAGGGGGCTCCTACGAGCAGTACTTC. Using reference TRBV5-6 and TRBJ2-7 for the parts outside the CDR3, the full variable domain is DAGVTQSPTHLIKTRGQQVTLRCSPKSGHDTVSWYQQALGQGPQFIFQYYEEEERQRGNFPDRFSGHQFPNYSSELNVNALLLGDSALYLCASSLPGGSYEQYFGPGTRLTVT.

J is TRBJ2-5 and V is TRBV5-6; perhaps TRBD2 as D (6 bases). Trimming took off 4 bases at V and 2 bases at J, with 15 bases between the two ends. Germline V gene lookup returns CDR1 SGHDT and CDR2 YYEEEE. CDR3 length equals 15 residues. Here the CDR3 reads CASSGGARIQETQYF. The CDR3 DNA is TGTGCCAGCAGCGGCGGGGCCAGGATTCAAGAGACCCAGTACTTC. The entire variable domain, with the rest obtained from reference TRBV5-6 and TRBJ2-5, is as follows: DAGVTQSPTHLIKTRGQQVTLRCSPKSGHDTVSWYQQALGQGPQFIFQYYEEEERQRGNFPDRFSGHQFPNYSSELNVNALLLGDSALYLCASSGGARIQETQYFGPGTRLLVL.

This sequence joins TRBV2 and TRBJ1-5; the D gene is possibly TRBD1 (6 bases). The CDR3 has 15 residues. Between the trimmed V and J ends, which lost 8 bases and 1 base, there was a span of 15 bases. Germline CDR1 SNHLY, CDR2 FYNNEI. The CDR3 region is CASRTRGLSNQPQHF. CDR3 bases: TGTGCCAGCCGGACCAGGGGTTTAAGCAATCAGCCCCAGCATTTT.

CDR3 protein: CASSTIGGGNTGELFF. DNA for the CDR3: TGTGCCAGTAGTACTATAGGCGGAGGGAACACCGGGGAGCTGTTTTTT. The J gene is TRBJ2-2, the V gene TRBV19, with D maybe TRBD2 (5 bases). The CDR3 spans 16 residues. V dropped 4 bases and J dropped 1 base, with 13 bases sitting between them. Germline loops: CDR1 LNHDA, CDR2 SQIVND (reference sequence).

The CDR3 protein is CASNSDRGRNQPQHF. Here the CDR3 DNA reads TGTGCCAGTAATTCGGACAGGGGAAGGAATCAGCCCCAGCATTTT. V usage is TRBV19 and J usage is TRBJ1-5; TRBD1 agrees at 9 bases. The junction had 8 bases not matched to a gene; V was cut back by 7 bases and J by 4 bases. The CDR3 is 15 amino acids. Germline V gene sequence: CDR1 LNHDA, CDR2 SQIVND (reference sequence). Full variable domain (outside the CDR3, taken from reference TRBV19 and TRBJ1-5): DGGITQSPKYLFRKEGQNVTLSCEQNLNHDAMYWYRQDPGQGLRLIYYSQIVNDFQKGDIAEGYSVSREKKESFPLTVTSAQKNPTAFYLCASNSDRGRNQPQHFGDGTRLSIL.

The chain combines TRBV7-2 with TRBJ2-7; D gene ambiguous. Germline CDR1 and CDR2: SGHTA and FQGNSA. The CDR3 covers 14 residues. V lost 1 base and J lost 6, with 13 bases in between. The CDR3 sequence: CASSLVRPISEQYF. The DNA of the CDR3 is TGTGCCAGCAGCTTAGTGCGGCCGATTTCCGAGCAGTACTTC.

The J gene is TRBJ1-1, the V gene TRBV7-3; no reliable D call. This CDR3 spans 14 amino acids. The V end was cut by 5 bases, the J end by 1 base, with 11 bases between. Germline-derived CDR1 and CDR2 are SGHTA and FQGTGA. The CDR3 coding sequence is TGTGCCAGCAGCGCCGACGGAGAGAACACTGAAGCTTTCTTT. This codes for CASSADGENTEAFF.

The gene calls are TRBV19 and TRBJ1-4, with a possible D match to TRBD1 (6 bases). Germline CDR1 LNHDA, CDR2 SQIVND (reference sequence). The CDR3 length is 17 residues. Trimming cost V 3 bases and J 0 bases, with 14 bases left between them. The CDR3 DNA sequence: TGTGCCAGTAGTATCCGAGGACAGTCGTCAACTAATGAAAAACTGTTTTTT. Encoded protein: CASSIRGQSSTNEKLFF. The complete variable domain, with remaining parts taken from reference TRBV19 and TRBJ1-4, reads DGGITQSPKYLFRKEGQNVTLSCEQNLNHDAMYWYRQDPGQGLRLIYYSQIVNDFQKGDIAEGYSVSREKKESFPLTVTSAQKNPTAFYLCASSIRGQSSTNEKLFFGSGTQLSVL.